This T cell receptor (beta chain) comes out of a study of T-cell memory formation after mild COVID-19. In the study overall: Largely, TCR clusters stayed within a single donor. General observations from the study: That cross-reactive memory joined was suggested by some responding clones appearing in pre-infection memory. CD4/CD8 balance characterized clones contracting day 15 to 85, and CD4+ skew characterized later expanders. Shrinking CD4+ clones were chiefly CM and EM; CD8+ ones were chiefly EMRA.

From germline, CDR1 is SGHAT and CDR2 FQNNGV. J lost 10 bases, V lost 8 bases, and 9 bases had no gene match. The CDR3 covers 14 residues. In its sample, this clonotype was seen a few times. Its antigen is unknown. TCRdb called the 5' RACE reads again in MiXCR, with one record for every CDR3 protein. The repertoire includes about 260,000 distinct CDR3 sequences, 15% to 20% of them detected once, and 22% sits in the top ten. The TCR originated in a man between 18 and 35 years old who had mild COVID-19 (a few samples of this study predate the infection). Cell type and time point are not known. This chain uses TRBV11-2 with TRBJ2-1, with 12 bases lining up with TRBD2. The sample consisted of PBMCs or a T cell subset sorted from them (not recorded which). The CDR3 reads CASGTSGGTSEQFF. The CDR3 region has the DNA TGTGCCAGCGGAACTAGCGGGGGGACCTCCGAGCAGTTCTTC.